These T cell receptor beta chains were read from a single sample in a study of control samples from healthy donors and cancer patients. Clones were sequenced by immunoSEQ multiplex PCR, and TCRdb holds only the in-frame ones, with some missing. The sample carries approximately 84,000 clones, 91% recorded once. What was sequenced was blood. The receptors stem from a man aged 25 to 45 in good health. The CDR3 runs from the conserved cysteine through the conserved F or W. A D gene is named only where the DNA matches it firmly. The size field is filled for only some rows; it gives once, few, many or a size class.

>TRBV9|TRBJ2-7|TRBD1|.
CASSPTDRRYEQYF
TGTGCCAGCAGCCCCACGGACAGGCGGTACGAGCAGTACTTC
>TRBV19|TRBJ1-4|.|once
CASSITARSEKLFF
TGTGCCAGTAGTATAACAGCTCGGAGTGAAAAACTGTTTTTT
>TRBV20-1|TRBJ1-2|TRBD1|few
CSDDRGNGYTF
TGCAGTGATGACAGGGGGAATGGCTACACCTTC
>TRBV10-2|TRBJ1-1|.|.
CASRRGEGGTEAFF
TGCGCCAGCAGGAGGGGCGAGGGGGGCACTGAAGCTTTCTTT
>TRBV5-1|TRBJ1-1|.|.
CASSLSAVGFTEAFF
TGCGCCAGCAGCTTGTCAGCGGTGGGGTTTACTGAAGCTTTCTTT
>TRBV6-4|TRBJ1-5|TRBD1|.
CASRGDSLRSSSASNQPQHF
TGTGCCAGCAGGGGGGACAGCCTGAGATCGTCCTCGGCGAGCAATCAGCCCCAGCATTTT
>TRBV6-2/TRBV6-3|TRBJ2-7|.|.
CASSSLLLRLYEQYF
TGTGCCAGCAGTTCTCTCCTTCTGCGGCTCTACGAGCAGTACTTC
>TRBV20-1|TRBJ1-2|.|.
CSARSSYGYTF
TGCAGTGCCCGGAGTTCCTATGGCTACACCTTC
>TRBV11-2|TRBJ1-2|TRBD1|.
CASSPQGGYGYTF
TGTGCCAGCAGCCCACAGGGGGGCTATGGCTACACCTTC
>TRBV5-1|TRBJ2-6|.|.
CASRFQGARQPLSGANVLTF
TGCGCCAGCAGATTTCAGGGAGCGAGACAACCTCTCTCTGGGGCCAACGTCCTGACTTTC
>TRBV9|TRBJ1-2|.|.
CASRMEGVPYGYTF
TGTGCCAGCAGAATGGAAGGAGTTCCTTATGGCTACACCTTC
>TRBV5-1|TRBJ2-3|TRBD2|.
CASSLGVTSGSYTQYF
TGCGCCAGCAGCTTGGGGGTGACTAGCGGGAGTTATACGCAGTATTTT
>TRBV11-2|TRBJ1-3|TRBD1|.
CASSLAAGGSGNTIYF
TGTGCCAGCAGCTTAGCGGCAGGGGGGAGTGGAAACACCATATATTTT
>TRBV29-1|TRBJ2-1|TRBD2|.
CSGRLASGRNEQFF
TGCAGCGGGAGGTTGGCTAGCGGGAGGAATGAGCAGTTCTTC
>TRBV9|TRBJ2-5|.|.
CASSVEGDRETQYF
TGTGCCAGCAGCGTAGAAGGAGACAGAGAGACCCAGTACTTC
>TRBV27|TRBJ2-4|.|.
CASTPHEGRDKNIQYF
TGTGCCAGCACCCCTCACGAGGGGCGCGACAAAAACATTCAGTACTTC
>TRBV6-5|TRBJ2-7|.|.
CASGYHARAEQYF
TGTGCCAGCGGATACCACGCCAGGGCCGAGCAGTACTTC
>TRBV24-1|TRBJ2-6|.|.
CATSDPGISGANVLTF
TGTGCCACCAGTGATCCGGGGATCTCTGGGGCCAACGTCCTGACTTTC
>TRBV7-9|TRBJ1-1|TRBD1|.
CASSFQGEGTEAFF
TGTGCCAGCAGCTTCCAGGGGGAGGGAACTGAAGCTTTCTTT
>TRBV7-2|TRBJ1-6|TRBD1|.
CASTLDRGYSPLHF
TGTGCCAGCACCCTGGACAGGGGGTATTCACCCCTCCACTTT
>TRBV12-3/TRBV12-4|TRBJ2-5|.|.
CASSLMETQYF
TGTGCCAGCAGTTTAATGGAGACCCAGTACTTC
>TRBV11-2|TRBJ1-1|.|.
CASSGGPRGEMNTEAFF
TGTGCCAGCAGCGGAGGCCCGCGGGGAGAAATGAACACTGAAGCTTTCTTT
>TRBV7-2|TRBJ2-1|TRBD2|many
CASSSGLAGSLQNEQFF
TGTGCCAGCAGCTCCGGACTAGCGGGATCCTTACAAAATGAGCAGTTCTTC
>TRBV19|TRBJ1-5|TRBD1|.
CASSIGTGSNQPQHF
TGTGCCAGTAGTATAGGGACAGGTAGCAATCAGCCCCAGCATTTT
>TRBV18|TRBJ2-2|TRBD1|.
CASSPAGQVNTGELFF
TGTGCCAGCTCACCAGCGGGACAGGTTAACACCGGGGAGCTGTTTTTT
>TRBV3-1/TRBV3-2|TRBJ1-6|.|.
CASSQDGKYDSPLHF
TGTGCCAGCAGCCAAGATGGGAAATACGATTCACCCCTCCACTTT
>TRBV6-5|TRBJ1-2|.|.
CASQGPSGYTF
TGTGCCAGTCAAGGACCTTCGGGCTACACCTTC
>TRBV7-3|TRBJ2-5|.|.
CASSPVGEPQYF
TGTGCCAGCAGCCCCGTCGGGGAGCCCCAGTACTTC
>TRBV5-6|TRBJ2-7|TRBD2|once
CASSLLQRESGEQYF
TGTGCCAGCAGCTTGCTCCAGCGGGAGTCGGGCGAGCAGTACTTC
>TRBV4-2|TRBJ2-4|TRBD2|.
CASSQESAGGLAKNIQYF
TGTGCCAGCAGCCAAGAATCAGCGGGGGGTCTAGCCAAAAACATTCAGTACTTC
>TRBV24-1|TRBJ1-4|TRBD1|.
CATSRTGTNEKLFF
TGTGCCACCTCCCGGACAGGGACTAATGAAAAACTGTTTTTT
>TRBV11-2|TRBJ1-4|.|.
CASSAWTAANEKLFF
TGTGCCAGCAGCGCGTGGACGGCAGCTAATGAAAAACTGTTTTTT
>TRBV19|TRBJ1-5|.|.
CASSIRGNNQPQHF
TGTGCCAGTAGTATTCGGGGTAACAATCAGCCCCAGCATTTT
>TRBV7-2|TRBJ1-3|.|.
CASSLQGSSGNTIYF
TGTGCCAGCAGCTTACAGGGGAGCTCTGGAAACACCATATATTTT
>TRBV30|TRBJ1-5|.|.
CAWKAGLGANQPQHF
TGTGCCTGGAAAGCGGGACTCGGGGCCAATCAGCCCCAGCATTTT
>TRBV6-5|TRBJ2-3|.|.
CASIIDLTDTQYF
TGTGCCAGCATTATCGACCTCACAGATACGCAGTATTTT
>TRBV15|TRBJ1-4|.|once
CATSRDFFPGTTNEKLFF
TGTGCCACCAGCAGAGATTTTTTCCCGGGAACAACTAATGAAAAACTGTTTTTT
>TRBV7-9|TRBJ2-1|TRBD2|once
CASSLGLRDYHEQFF
TGTGCCAGCAGCTTAGGCCTCCGGGACTACCATGAGCAGTTCTTC
>TRBV30|TRBJ2-5|TRBD1|.
CAWRPTGVQETQYF
TGTGCCTGGCGACCTACAGGGGTCCAAGAGACCCAGTACTTC
>TRBV18|TRBJ1-1|.|.
CASSLDESTEAFF
TGTGCCAGCTCGCTTGACGAGTCCACTGAAGCTTTCTTT
>TRBV6-1|TRBJ2-2|.|.
CASSEVGGVAGELFF
TGTGCCAGCAGTGAAGTCGGGGGAGTTGCCGGGGAGCTGTTTTTT
>TRBV19|TRBJ2-7|TRBD1|once
CASSKDRDPWYEQYF
TGTGCCAGTAGTAAAGACAGGGACCCCTGGTACGAGCAGTACTTC
>TRBV19|TRBJ1-5|TRBD1|.
CASSIRDRGNQPQHF
TGTGCCAGTAGTATCCGGGACAGGGGCAATCAGCCCCAGCATTTT
>TRBV28|TRBJ1-2|TRBD1|.
CASSLGTGGRGGYGYTF
TGTGCCAGCAGTCTCGGGACAGGGGGCAGGGGTGGCTATGGCTACACCTTC
>TRBV14|TRBJ2-3|TRBD2|once
CASSDSGVIQYF
TGTGCCAGCAGTGATAGCGGGGTTATCCAGTATTTT
>TRBV9|TRBJ2-2|.|.
CASSMRVPGELFF
TGTGCCAGCAGCATGAGGGTTCCCGGGGAGCTGTTTTTT
>TRBV24-1|TRBJ2-1|TRBD2|.
CATSVTRGTSGGEQFF
TGTGCCACCAGTGTCACAAGGGGGACTAGTGGCGGTGAGCAGTTCTTC
>TRBV19|TRBJ1-5|.|.
CASSIENSNQPQHF
TGTGCCAGTAGTATCGAGAATAGCAATCAGCCCCAGCATTTT
>TRBV27|TRBJ2-3|.|.
CASSFETPNTDTQYF
TGTGCCAGCAGTTTCGAGACACCTAACACAGATACGCAGTATTTT
>TRBV18|TRBJ1-1|.|.
CASSRGNTEAFF
TGTGCCAGCTCTCGAGGGAACACTGAAGCTTTCTTT